These 30 T cell receptor beta chains originate from one sample sequenced in a study of cytomegalovirus exposure and HLA in healthy donors. 13 Jbeta primers and 60 Vbeta primers were used for the PCR. Repertoires were generated with immunoSEQ multiplex PCR, while TCRdb's copy carries only in-frame clones and drops some. The sample holds 45,000 to 55,000 clones. What was sequenced was PBMCs. Source of these receptors: a male donor in good health and CMV-seropositive.

V usage is TRBV27 and J usage is TRBJ2-1, with D hard to call. Trimming took 0 bases from V and 6 from J, leaving 12 bases between them. There are 15 residues in the CDR3. Germline CDR1 and CDR2: MNHEY and SMNVEV (reference sequence). CDR3: CASSLSGGNLNEQFF. CDR3 coding DNA: TGTGCCAGCAGTTTATCTGGCGGTAACCTCAATGAGCAGTTCTTC.

V gene TRBV6-5 combines with J gene TRBJ1-2, with 9 bases matching TRBD1. Germline assignment: CDR1 MNHEY and CDR2 SVGAGI. The CDR3 consists of 14 residues. V was pared by 6 bases and J by 4 bases, with 6 bases of the junction left unmatched. The chain's CDR3 is CASSRDRDIYGYTF. The CDR3 bases are TGTGCCAGCAGCCGGGACAGGGATATCTATGGCTACACCTTC.

The rearrangement links TRBV7-6 to TRBJ2-7, with a tentative D call TRBD2 (5 bases). CDR3 length equals 15 residues. Germline CDR1 and CDR2: SGHVS and FNYEAQ. The germline V and J ends were trimmed by 6 bases and 0 bases, with 15 bases remaining between them. CDR3 coding DNA: TGTGCCAGCAGTCTAGGCCCAGACTACTCCTACGAGCAGTACTTC. Encoded protein: CASSLGPDYSYEQYF. Full variable domain (rest looked up from reference TRBV7-6 and TRBJ2-7): GAGVSQSPRYKVTKRGQDVALRCDPISGHVSLYWYRQALGQGPEFLTYFNYEAQQDKSGLPNDRFSAERPEGSISTLTIQRTEQRDSAMYRCASSLGPDYSYEQYFGPGTRLTVT.

J is TRBJ2-5 and V is TRBV9; tentatively, D is TRBD1 (6 bases). This CDR3 comprises 14 residues. V was pared by 6 bases and J by 3 bases, with 15 bases between. Germline V gene data show CDR1 as SGDLS and CDR2 as YYNGEE. CDR3 coding DNA: TGTGCCAGCAATGCCGGGACAAGAGAAGAGACCCAGTACTTC. Translation gives CASNAGTREETQYF.

V gene TRBV7-8 combines with J gene TRBJ2-7; 13 bases are shared with TRBD2. With 3 bases clipped from V and 0 bases from J, the junction kept 2 bases outside the gene matches. This CDR3 comprises 16 residues. Per germline, CDR1 SGHVS and CDR2 FQNEAQ. The CDR3 reads CASSLGLAGNSYEQYF. DNA for the CDR3: TGTGCCAGCAGCTTGGGACTAGCGGGGAACTCCTACGAGCAGTACTTC.

The V and J genes are TRBV27 and TRBJ2-3, with 8 bases aligning to TRBD1. Per the germline V gene, CDR1 is MNHEY and CDR2 is SMNVEV (reference sequence). V was clipped by 7 bases and J by 2 bases; unmatched bases: 5. CDR3 length equals 14 residues. CDR3 protein: CASTPGGFTDTQYF. Written as DNA, the CDR3 is TGTGCCAGCACCCCAGGGGGCTTCACAGATACGCAGTATTTT.

This rearrangement joins TRBV5-5 to TRBJ2-7, with TRBD1 matching over 8 bases. In germline, CDR1 is SGHKS, CDR2 YYEKEE (reference sequence). The junction had 15 bases not matched to a gene; V was cut back by 4 bases and J by 6 bases. The CDR3 spans 16 residues. CDR3 in DNA: TGTGCCAGCAGCGCACCTACGACCGGGACAGGCGGCGAGCAGTACTTC. This translates into CASSAPTTGTGGEQYF.

The rearrangement uses TRBV2 and TRBJ1-2; 7 nucleotides align to TRBD1. CDR1 and CDR2 (germline): SNHLY, FYNNEI. Germline trimming cut 5 bases from V and 4 bases from J; bases unmatched to any gene: 7. This CDR3 contains 14 residues. The DNA of the CDR3 is TGTGCCAGCAGTCTAACAGGGGCAAGCTATGGCTACACCTTC. Amino acid sequence: CASSLTGASYGYTF.

CDR3 residues: CATSRAGAVQEKLFF. The CDR3 region has the DNA TGTGCCACCAGCAGAGCAGGGGCAGTACAGGAAAAACTGTTTTTT. The chain has TRBV15 and TRBJ1-4; D may be TRBD1 (6 bases). From germline, CDR1 is LNHNV and CDR2 YYDKDF (reference sequence). Trimming left V 1 base short and J 8 bases short, with 14 bases between. The CDR3 runs to 15 residues. Using reference TRBV15 and TRBJ1-4 for the parts outside the CDR3, the full variable domain is DAMVIQNPRYQVTQFGKPVTLSCSQTLNHNVMYWYQQKSSQAPKLLFHYYDKDFNNEADTPDNFQSRRPNTSFCFLDIRSPGLGDTAMYLCATSRAGAVQEKLFFGSGTQLSVL.

The chain uses TRBV7-6 and TRBJ2-3; 9 bases map to TRBD1. Trimming removed 6 bases from V and 2 bases from J; junction bases left unmatched: 3. From germline, CDR1 is SGHVS and CDR2 FNYEAQ. The CDR3 covers 14 residues. The DNA for the CDR3 is TGTGCCAGCAGAGACAGGGGGATCACAGATACGCAGTATTTT. Amino acids: CASRDRGITDTQYF.

The chain recombines TRBV5-1 with TRBJ2-1, with 7 bases that match TRBD1. V lost 4 bases to trimming and J lost 4 bases; unmatched junction nucleotides: 2. This CDR3 comprises 13 residues. Germline lookup yields CDR1 SGHRS and CDR2 YFSETQ. CDR3 residues: CASSRDSYNEQFF. Here the CDR3 DNA reads TGCGCCAGCAGCCGGGACAGTTACAATGAGCAGTTCTTC. The full variable domain, its missing parts supplied by reference TRBV5-1 and TRBJ2-1, is KAGVTQTPRYLIKTRGQQVTLSCSPISGHRSVSWYQQTPGQGLQFLFEYFSETQRNKGNFPGRFSGRQFSNSRSEMNVSTLELGDSALYLCASSRDSYNEQFFGPGTRLTVL.

V is TRBV7-8 and J is TRBJ2-3; 12 positions agree with TRBD1. The CDR3 has 19 amino acids. Per the germline V gene, CDR1 is SGHVS and CDR2 is FQNEAQ. The V segment lost 4 bases and the J segment 0 bases; nucleotides outside the gene matches: 11. The CDR3: CASSSPGTGGETSTDTQYF. CDR3 nucleotides: TGTGCCAGCAGCTCCCCTGGGACAGGGGGCGAGACTAGCACAGATACGCAGTATTTT.

The chain employs TRBV7-3 and TRBJ2-7; D gene ambiguous. V was clipped by 1 base and J by 3 bases, with 7 bases between them. The CDR3 is 13 amino acids. Germline V gene lookup returns CDR1 SGHTA and CDR2 FQGTGA. The CDR3: CASSLRPDYEQYF. Here the CDR3 DNA reads TGTGCCAGCAGCTTAAGGCCTGACTACGAGCAGTACTTC.

The chain couples TRBV9 to TRBJ2-2, with 12 bases matching TRBD1. With V trimmed by 2 bases and J by 3 bases, 2 bases remained unmatched. The CDR3 runs to 16 residues. Germline CDR1 is SGDLS and CDR2 is YYNGEE. CDR3 protein: CASSVGQGAYTGELFF. CDR3 sequence (DNA): TGTGCCAGCAGCGTGGGACAGGGGGCGTACACCGGGGAGCTGTTTTTT.

The rearrangement uses TRBV29-1 and TRBJ2-7; possibly TRBD2 for D (5 bases). There are 11 residues in the CDR3. V was pared by 7 bases and J by 5 bases, with 12 bases between. Germline V gene lookup returns CDR1 SQVTM and CDR2 ANQGSEA. The CDR3 bases are TGCAGCGCCGAGGGATACCACGAGCAGTACTTC. Protein product: CSAEGYHEQYF.

The chain links TRBV5-1 to TRBJ2-7; the D gene is possibly TRBD2 (6 bases). In germline, CDR1 is SGHRS, CDR2 YFSETQ. The CDR3 runs to 16 residues. Trimming stripped 0 bases from V and 1 base from J, with 14 bases between. CDR3 DNA: TGCGCCAGCAGCTTGGCTCGGGACTGGCGTTCCTACGAGCAGTACTTC. The encoded protein is CASSLARDWRSYEQYF.

This sequence joins TRBV4-3 and TRBJ2-7; 9 bases align to TRBD1. V shed 4 bases and J 2 bases; nucleotides not matched to a gene: 6. The CDR3 sequence is 15 residues long. Germline assignment: CDR1 LGHNA and CDR2 YSLEER. The chain's CDR3 is CASSPLGTGPYEQYF. DNA for the CDR3: TGCGCCAGCAGCCCACTCGGGACAGGGCCCTACGAGCAGTACTTC.

This chain joins TRBV5-1 and TRBJ2-3; 9 nucleotides align to TRBD1. CDR3 length: 15 amino acids. Per the germline V gene, CDR1 is SGHRS and CDR2 is YFSETQ. V was clipped by 4 bases and J by 8 bases; unmatched bases: 11. Here the CDR3 reads CASSQGTGSTGTQYF. DNA of the CDR3: TGCGCCAGCAGCCAGGGGACAGGGTCGACTGGTACGCAGTATTTT. The full variable domain, in which reference TRBV5-1 and TRBJ2-3 provide the parts outside the CDR3, is KAGVTQTPRYLIKTRGQQVTLSCSPISGHRSVSWYQQTPGQGLQFLFEYFSETQRNKGNFPGRFSGRQFSNSRSEMNVSTLELGDSALYLCASSQGTGSTGTQYFGPGTRLTVL.

The CDR3 DNA is TGTGCCAGCAGTTACCTTGAAACAGGGCCCGAGCAGTACTTC. Amino acid sequence: CASSYLETGPEQYF. The rearrangement joins TRBV6-5 to TRBJ2-7; D perhaps matches TRBD1 (6 bases). The CDR3 has 14 residues. The V gene lost 2 bases and the J gene lost 6 bases, with 14 bases spanning the gap. Germline CDR1 is MNHEY and CDR2 is SVGAGI.

The chain recombines TRBV2 with TRBJ2-1, with TRBD2 matching over 13 bases. This CDR3 has 16 residues. Looked up from germline, CDR1 is SNHLY and CDR2 is FYNNEI. V lost 5 bases, J lost 8 bases, and 9 bases stayed unmatched. The chain's CDR3 is CASSPVLAGGRDEQFF. The CDR3 region has the DNA TGTGCCAGCAGTCCCGTACTAGCGGGGGGGCGGGATGAGCAGTTCTTC.

The CDR3 bases are TGTGCCAGCAGCCGCGGGACTAGCGGAAACAATGAGCAGTTCTTC. Its protein product is CASSRGTSGNNEQFF. V gene TRBV5-6 combines with J gene TRBJ2-1, with 11 bases identical to TRBD2. From germline, CDR1 is SGHDT and CDR2 YYEEEE. Trimming at V came to 4 bases and at J to 5 bases, leaving 5 bases not matched to a gene. This CDR3 spans 15 amino acids.

The V call is TRBV19, the J call TRBJ1-4; no definite D call. The CDR3 contains 15 residues. Germline values: CDR1 LNHDA, CDR2 SQIVND (reference sequence). Deletions cut 2 bases from V and 3 bases from J, with 10 bases between. CDR3 DNA: TGTGCCAGTAGTATAAATTTGGACTCTAATGAAAAACTGTTTTTT. This codes for CASSINLDSNEKLFF.

This chain links TRBV27 with TRBJ1-5; 7 bases match TRBD1. Losses at the gene ends were 6 bases for V and 0 bases for J; bases not matched to a gene: 14. CDR1 and CDR2 (germline): MNHEY, SMNVEV (reference sequence). The CDR3 is 18 residues long. CDR3 sequence (DNA): TGTGCCAGCAGCCTTCTTGGGACAGACGGAGATAGCAATCAGCCCCAGCATTTT. It codes for CASSLLGTDGDSNQPQHF.

J is TRBJ1-1 and V is TRBV6-6; 10 bases match TRBD1. This CDR3 spans 15 amino acids. Germline trimming cut 7 bases from V and 10 bases from J; bases unmatched to any gene: 15. Germline V CDR1 and CDR2: MNHNY, SVGAGI (reference sequence). Written as DNA, the CDR3 is TGTGCCAGCAACCCCAGGGGGACAGGGGCTCTCGGAGCTTTCTTT. It yields the protein CASNPRGTGALGAFF.

The chain recombines TRBV9 with TRBJ2-1, with 8 bases fitting TRBD1. CDR1 is SGDLS, CDR2 YYNGEE, per germline. The CDR3 spans 15 residues. With 0 bases clipped from V and 7 bases from J, the junction kept 6 bases outside the gene matches. CDR3: CASSVEGRGPNEQFF. CDR3 sequence (DNA): TGTGCCAGCAGCGTAGAGGGCAGGGGGCCTAATGAGCAGTTCTTC.

The gene calls are TRBV6-6 and TRBJ1-5; D is possibly TRBD1 (6 bases). This CDR3 region has 15 residues. V was clipped by 5 bases and J by 2 bases, with 13 bases between them. CDR1 MNHNY and CDR2 SVGAGI come from the germline V gene (reference sequence). The CDR3 nucleotides are TGTGCCAGCAGTCCAGGGGCGCATGGCAATCAGCCCCAGCATTTT. Translated: CASSPGAHGNQPQHF.

This rearrangement joins TRBV11-2 to TRBJ2-7, with D tentatively TRBD1 (5 bases). Germline loops: CDR1 SGHAT, CDR2 FQNNGV. The CDR3 has 13 residues. V lost 5 bases and J 4 bases, leaving 12 bases between the germline ends. This chain's CDR3 is CASSPGPHYEQYF. The CDR3 DNA follows: TGTGCCAGCAGCCCAGGGCCACATTACGAGCAGTACTTC.

The V and J genes are TRBV7-6 and TRBJ1-1; 7 bases align to TRBD1. With V trimmed by 1 base and J by 5 bases, 7 bases remained unmatched. The CDR3 has 15 amino acids. Germline CDR1 and CDR2: SGHVS and FNYEAQ. The CDR3 reads CASSLEDRVETEAFF. The CDR3 DNA is TGTGCCAGCAGCTTAGAAGACAGGGTCGAGACTGAAGCTTTCTTT.

J is TRBJ2-7 and V is TRBV11-2; D remains unclear. V shed 6 bases and J shed 0 bases, with 3 bases lying between them. This CDR3 is built from 11 residues. CDR1 SGHAT and CDR2 FQNNGV come from the germline V gene. The CDR3 nucleotides are TGTGCCAGCAGTCGCTCCTACGAGCAGTACTTC. This gives the protein CASSRSYEQYF.

The rearrangement uses TRBV9 and TRBJ2-7; 12 nucleotides agree with TRBD2. V lost 4 bases and J lost 0; bases outside the gene matches: 5. Germline loops: CDR1 SGDLS, CDR2 YYNGEE. The CDR3 is made up of 16 amino acids. This chain's CDR3 is CASSPRGLAGSYEQYF. The CDR3 DNA sequence: TGTGCCAGCAGCCCCCGGGGACTAGCGGGCTCCTACGAGCAGTACTTC. Using reference TRBV9 and TRBJ2-7 for the parts outside the CDR3, the full variable domain is DSGVTQTPKHLITATGQRVTLRCSPRSGDLSVYWYQQSLDQGLQFLIQYYNGEERAKGNILERFSAQQFPDLHSELNLSSLELGDSALYFCASSPRGLAGSYEQYFGPGTRLTVT.